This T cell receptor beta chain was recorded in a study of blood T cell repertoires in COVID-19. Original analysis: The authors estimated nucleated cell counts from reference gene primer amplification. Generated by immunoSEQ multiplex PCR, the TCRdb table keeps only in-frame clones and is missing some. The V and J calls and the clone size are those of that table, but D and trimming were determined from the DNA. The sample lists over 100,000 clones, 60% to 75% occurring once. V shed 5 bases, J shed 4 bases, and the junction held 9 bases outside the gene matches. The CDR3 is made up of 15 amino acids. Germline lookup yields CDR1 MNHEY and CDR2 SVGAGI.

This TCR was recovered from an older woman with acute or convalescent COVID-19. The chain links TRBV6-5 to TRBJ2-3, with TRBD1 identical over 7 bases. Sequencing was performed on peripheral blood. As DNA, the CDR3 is TGTGCCAGCAGTCGGGGACAGTTTAGCCCAGATACGCAGTATTTT. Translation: CASSRGQFSPDTQYF.